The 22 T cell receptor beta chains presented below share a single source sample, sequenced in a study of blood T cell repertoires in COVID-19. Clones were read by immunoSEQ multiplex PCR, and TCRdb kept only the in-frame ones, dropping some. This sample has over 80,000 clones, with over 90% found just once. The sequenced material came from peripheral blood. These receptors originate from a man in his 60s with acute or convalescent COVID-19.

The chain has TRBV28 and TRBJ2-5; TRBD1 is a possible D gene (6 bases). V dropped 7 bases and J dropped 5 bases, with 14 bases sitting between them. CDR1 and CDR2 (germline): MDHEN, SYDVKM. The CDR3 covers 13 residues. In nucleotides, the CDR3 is TGTGCCAGCAAACAGGGTATCGAGGAGACCCAGTACTTC. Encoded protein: CASKQGIEETQYF. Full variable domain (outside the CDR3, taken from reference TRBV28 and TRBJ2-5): DVKVTQSSRYLVKRTGEKVFLECVQDMDHENMFWYRQDPGLGLRLIYFSYDVKMKEKGDIPEGYSVSREKKERFSLILESASTNQTSMYLCASKQGIEETQYFGPGTRLLVL.

DNA of the CDR3: TGTGCCAGTAGTATAGACCCCTTGACAGGGCTACTCAATCAGCCCCAGCATTTT. This encodes CASSIDPLTGLLNQPQHF. This chain uses TRBV19 with TRBJ1-5, with TRBD1 matching 7 bases. The CDR3 has 18 amino acids. In germline, CDR1 is LNHDA, CDR2 SQIVND (reference sequence). V lost 0 bases, J lost 3 bases, and 11 bases stayed unmatched.

The CDR3: CASSKGGWTEAFF. The CDR3 nucleotides read TGTGCCAGCAGCAAAGGGGGATGGACTGAAGCTTTCTTT. The chain is built from TRBV9 and TRBJ1-1; tentative D call: TRBD1 (6 bases). Germline lookup yields CDR1 SGDLS and CDR2 YYNGEE. The V gene lost 4 bases and the J gene lost 5 bases, with 12 bases spanning the gap. The CDR3 consists of 13 residues.

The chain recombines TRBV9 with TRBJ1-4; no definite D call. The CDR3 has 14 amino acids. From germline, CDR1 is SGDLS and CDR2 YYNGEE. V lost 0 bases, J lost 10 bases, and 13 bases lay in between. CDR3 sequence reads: CASSVETAGRKLFF. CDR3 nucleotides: TGTGCCAGCAGCGTAGAGACCGCGGGTCGAAAACTGTTTTTT.

CDR3: CASSLPGTGLNEQFF. In DNA form, the CDR3 reads TGTGCCAGCAGTCTCCCCGGGACAGGGTTGAATGAGCAGTTCTTC. This chain joins TRBV5-4 and TRBJ2-1, with 9 bases fitting TRBD1. CDR1 SGHNT and CDR2 YYREEE come from the germline V gene (reference sequence). Trimming removed 5 bases from V and 7 bases from J; junction bases left unmatched: 10. This CDR3 comprises 15 residues.

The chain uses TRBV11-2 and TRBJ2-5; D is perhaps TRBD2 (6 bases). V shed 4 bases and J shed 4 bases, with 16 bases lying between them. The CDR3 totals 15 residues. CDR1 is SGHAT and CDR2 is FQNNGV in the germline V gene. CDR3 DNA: TGTGCCAGCAGCTCAAATGGGGGAGGTGGAGAGACCCAGTACTTC. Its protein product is CASSSNGGGGETQYF.

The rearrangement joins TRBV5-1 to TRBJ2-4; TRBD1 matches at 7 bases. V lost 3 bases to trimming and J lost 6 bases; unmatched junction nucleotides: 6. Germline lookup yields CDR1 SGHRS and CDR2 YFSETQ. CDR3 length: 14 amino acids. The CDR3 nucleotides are TGCGCCAGCAGCTCGACAGGGTACCGAAACATTCAGTACTTC. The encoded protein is CASSSTGYRNIQYF.

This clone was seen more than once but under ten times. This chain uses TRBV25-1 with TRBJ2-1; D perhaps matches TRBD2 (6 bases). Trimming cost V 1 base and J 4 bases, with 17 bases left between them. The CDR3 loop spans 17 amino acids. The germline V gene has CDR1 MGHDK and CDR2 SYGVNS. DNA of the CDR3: TGTGCCAGCAGTGAATCGGACGGGTGGCGGGGATACAATGAGCAGTTCTTC. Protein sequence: CASSESDGWRGYNEQFF. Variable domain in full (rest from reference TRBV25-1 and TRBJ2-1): EADIYQTPRYLVIGTGKKITLECSQTMGHDKMYWYQQDPGMELHLIHYSYGVNSTEKGDLSSESTVSRIRTEHFPLTLESARPSHTSQYLCASSESDGWRGYNEQFFGPGTRLTVL.

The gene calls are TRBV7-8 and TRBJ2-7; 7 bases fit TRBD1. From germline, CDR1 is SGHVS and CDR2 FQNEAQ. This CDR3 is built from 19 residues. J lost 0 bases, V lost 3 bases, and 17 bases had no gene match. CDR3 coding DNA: TGTGCCAGCAGCTTCCGAAGTAGAGGTCAGGGGGTGAACTCCTACGAGCAGTACTTC. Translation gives CASSFRSRGQGVNSYEQYF.

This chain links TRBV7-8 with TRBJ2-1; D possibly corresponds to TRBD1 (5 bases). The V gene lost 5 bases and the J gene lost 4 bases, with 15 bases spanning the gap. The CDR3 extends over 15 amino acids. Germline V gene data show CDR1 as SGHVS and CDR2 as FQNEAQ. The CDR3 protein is CASSGTSRQYNEQFF. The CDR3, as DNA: TGTGCCAGCAGCGGAACTTCGCGACAGTACAATGAGCAGTTCTTC. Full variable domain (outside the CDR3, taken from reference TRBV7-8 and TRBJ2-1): GAGVSQSPRYKVAKRGQDVALRCDPISGHVSLFWYQQALGQGPEFLTYFQNEAQLDKSGLPSDRFFAERPEGSVSTLKIQRTQQEDSAVYLCASSGTSRQYNEQFFGPGTRLTVL.

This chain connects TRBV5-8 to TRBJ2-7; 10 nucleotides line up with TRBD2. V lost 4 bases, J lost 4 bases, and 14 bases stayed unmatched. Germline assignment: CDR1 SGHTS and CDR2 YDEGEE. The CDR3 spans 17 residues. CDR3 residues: CASSTIAGGVLRYEQYF. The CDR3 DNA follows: TGTGCCAGCAGCACCATAGCGGGAGGCGTTCTCCGATACGAGCAGTACTTC.

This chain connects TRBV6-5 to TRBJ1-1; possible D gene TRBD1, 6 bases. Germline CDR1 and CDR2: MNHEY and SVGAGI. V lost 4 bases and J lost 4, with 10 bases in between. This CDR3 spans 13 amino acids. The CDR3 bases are TGTGCCAGCAGTTTAGGGGGGGGCACTGAAGCTTTCTTT. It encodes CASSLGGGTEAFF.

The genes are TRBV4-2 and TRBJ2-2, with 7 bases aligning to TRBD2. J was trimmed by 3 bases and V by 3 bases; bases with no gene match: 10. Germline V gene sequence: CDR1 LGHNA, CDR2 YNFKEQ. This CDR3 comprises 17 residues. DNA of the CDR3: TGTGCCAGCAGCCATCCCCCTGGGGCGGGAGACACCGGGGAGCTGTTTTTT. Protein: CASSHPPGAGDTGELFF.

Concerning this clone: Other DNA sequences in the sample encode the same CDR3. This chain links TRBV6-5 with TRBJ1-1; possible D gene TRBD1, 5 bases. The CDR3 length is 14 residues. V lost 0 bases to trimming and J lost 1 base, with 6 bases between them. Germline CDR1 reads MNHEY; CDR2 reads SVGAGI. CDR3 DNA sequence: TGTGCCAGCAGTTACTCAAGGGGGAACACTGAAGCTTTCTTT. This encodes CASSYSRGNTEAFF.

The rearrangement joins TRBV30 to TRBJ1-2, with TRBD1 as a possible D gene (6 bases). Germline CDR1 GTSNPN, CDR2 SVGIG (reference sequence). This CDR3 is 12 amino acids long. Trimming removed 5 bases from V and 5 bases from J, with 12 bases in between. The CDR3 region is CAWAQGSYGYTF. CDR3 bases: TGTGCCTGGGCCCAGGGGTCTTATGGCTACACCTTC.

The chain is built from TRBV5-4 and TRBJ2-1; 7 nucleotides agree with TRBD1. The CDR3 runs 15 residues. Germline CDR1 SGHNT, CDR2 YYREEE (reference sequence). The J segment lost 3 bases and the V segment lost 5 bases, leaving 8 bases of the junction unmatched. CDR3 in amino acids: CASSRQGVDYNEQFF. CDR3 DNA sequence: TGTGCCAGCAGTCGACAGGGCGTAGACTACAATGAGCAGTTCTTC.

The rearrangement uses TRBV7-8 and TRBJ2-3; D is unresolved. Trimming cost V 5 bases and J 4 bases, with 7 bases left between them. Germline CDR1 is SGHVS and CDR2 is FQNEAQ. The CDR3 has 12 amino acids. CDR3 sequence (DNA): TGTGCCAGCAGCCTCTTCGCAGATACGCAGTATTTT. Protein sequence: CASSLFADTQYF.

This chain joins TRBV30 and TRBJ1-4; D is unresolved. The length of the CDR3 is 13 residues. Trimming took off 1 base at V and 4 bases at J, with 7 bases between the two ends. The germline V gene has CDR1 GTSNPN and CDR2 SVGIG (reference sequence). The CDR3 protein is CAWSDHFNEKLFF. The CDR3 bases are TGTGCCTGGAGTGACCACTTTAATGAAAAACTGTTTTTT.

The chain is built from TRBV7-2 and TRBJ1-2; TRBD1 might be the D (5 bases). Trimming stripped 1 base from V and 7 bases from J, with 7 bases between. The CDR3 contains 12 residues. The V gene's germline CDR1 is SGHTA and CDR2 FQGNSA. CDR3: CASSLGGPGYTF. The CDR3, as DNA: TGTGCCAGCAGCTTAGGGGGCCCTGGCTACACCTTC.

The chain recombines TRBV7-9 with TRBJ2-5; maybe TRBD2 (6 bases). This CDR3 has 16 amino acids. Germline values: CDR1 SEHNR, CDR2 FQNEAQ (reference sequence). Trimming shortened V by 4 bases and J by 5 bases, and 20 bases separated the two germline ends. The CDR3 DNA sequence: TGTGCCAGCAGCTCCGGAGGTGGAGGGTGGCCGGAGACCCAGTACTTC. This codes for CASSSGGGGWPETQYF.

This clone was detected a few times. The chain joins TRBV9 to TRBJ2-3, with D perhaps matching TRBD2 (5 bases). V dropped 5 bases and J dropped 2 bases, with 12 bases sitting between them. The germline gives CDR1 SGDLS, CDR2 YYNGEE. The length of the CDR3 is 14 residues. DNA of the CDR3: TGTGCCAGCAGTCTAGGGCTAGCCACAGATACGCAGTATTTT. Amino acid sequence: CASSLGLATDTQYF. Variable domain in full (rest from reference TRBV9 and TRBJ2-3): DSGVTQTPKHLITATGQRVTLRCSPRSGDLSVYWYQQSLDQGLQFLIQYYNGEERAKGNILERFSAQQFPDLHSELNLSSLELGDSALYFCASSLGLATDTQYFGPGTRLTVL.

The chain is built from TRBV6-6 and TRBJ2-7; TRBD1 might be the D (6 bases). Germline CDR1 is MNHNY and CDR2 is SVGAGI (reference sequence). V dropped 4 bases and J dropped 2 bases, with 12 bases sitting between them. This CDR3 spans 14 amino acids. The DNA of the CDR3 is TGTGCCAGCAGTTCCCAGGGGCCGACCTACGAGCAGTACTTC. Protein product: CASSSQGPTYEQYF.